The clone carrying this TCR beta chain was recorded once. Sequencing was performed with immunoSEQ multiplex PCR; in TCRdb, only in-frame clones are kept and a portion is missing. The top ten hold around 8.6% of the sample, which has 25,000 to 30,000 clones, approximately 88% seen once. This sample was taken from a study of T cell changes during pregnancy in multiple sclerosis. The CDR3 runs to 13 residues. Germline loops: CDR1 MNHEY, CDR2 SMNVEV (reference sequence). The ends were cut back, 1 base at V and 7 bases at J, with 8 bases in the middle. This TCR was sampled from a female donor with multiple sclerosis, enrolled in a pregnancy study. Material: CD8+ T cells from peripheral blood mononuclear cells, obtained before pregnancy. The chain employs TRBV27 and TRBJ2-1, with D uncertain. The CDR3 protein is CASSLLWANEQFF. In DNA form, the CDR3 reads TGTGCCAGCAGTTTATTATGGGCTAATGAGCAGTTCTTC.